One and the same sample provided the 27 T cell receptor beta chains below, sequenced in a study of regulatory T cells in long-lasting Graves disease. HTBI primers from iRepertoire and Arm-PCR of CDR3 regions yielded the TCR beta libraries. TCRdb recomputed calls from the multiplex PCR reads with MiXCR, one row per CDR3 protein. The sample holds under 450,000 distinct CDR3 sequences, roughly 16% seen once. As to time point: newly diagnosed GD, antithyroid drugs for less than 3 months. The TCR library was prepared using RNA isolated from PBMCs. These records were also assigned to another study, of T cells in Graves' hyperthyroidism and ophthalmopathy.

Sample: peripheral blood mononuclear cells (PBMCs), taken at new diagnosis, from a patient treated with antithyroid drugs. The receptor source for this set is a woman younger than 30 with Graves disease.

This clonotype was seen ten or more times. The rearrangement joins TRBV20-1 to TRBJ1-1; no clear D. Germline CDR1 reads DFQATT; CDR2 reads SNEGSKA (reference sequence). The CDR3 is 15 residues long. Trimming shortened V by 8 bases and J by 1 base, and 20 bases separated the two germline ends. The CDR3 spells CSKSRAKSGNTEAFF. CDR3 nucleotide sequence: TGCAGTAAATCCCGGGCCAAATCAGGGAACACTGAAGCTTTCTTT.

CDR3 DNA sequence: TGCAGTGCCGTTGGGCAGGGTGACTATGGCTACACCTTC. Its translation is CSAVGQGDYGYTF. V and J are TRBV20-1 and TRBJ1-2; perhaps TRBD1 as D (5 bases). There are 13 residues in the CDR3. Germline-derived CDR1 and CDR2 are DFQATT and SNEGSKA (reference sequence). The germline V and J ends were trimmed by 6 bases and 3 bases, with 14 bases remaining between them.

This clonotype occurred many times. CDR3: CASRDLIIEAFF. CDR3 nucleotide sequence: TGTGCCAGCAGGGACCTTATAATTGAAGCTTTCTTT. This chain links TRBV6-1 with TRBJ1-1; D is uncertain. This CDR3 region has 12 residues. V lost 6 bases, J lost 7 bases, and 12 bases lay in between. The V gene's germline CDR1 is MNHNS and CDR2 SASEGT.

About this clonotype itself: A much bigger clone sits one base away, suggesting this may be a read error. The gene calls are TRBV5-1 and TRBJ1-3; the match to TRBD1 covers 9 bases. The germline V gene encodes CDR1 SGHRS and CDR2 YFSETQ. The CDR3 consists of 16 residues. V lost 3 bases to trimming and J lost 1 base; unmatched junction nucleotides: 5. This CDR3 reads CASSSSGTGSGNTIYF. CDR3 bases: TGCGCCAGCAGCTCCTCCGGGACAGGGTCTGGAAACACCATATATTTT.

This clonotype has more than one count but fewer than ten. The rearrangement uses TRBV20-1 and TRBJ2-7, with 9 positions matching TRBD1. Trimming cost V 2 bases and J 0 bases; bases outside gene matches: 8. The CDR3 is 16 residues long. CDR1 and CDR2 (germline): DFQATT, SNEGSKA (reference sequence). The CDR3 protein is CSARSVGTGSSYEQYF. The CDR3 nucleotides read TGCAGTGCTAGATCCGTCGGGACAGGGAGCTCCTACGAGCAGTACTTC.

The rearrangement uses TRBV6-2 or TRBV6-3 and TRBJ2-7; perhaps TRBD2 as D (6 bases). Germline V gene data show CDR1 as MNHEY and CDR2 as SVGEGT. The V and J ends lost 2 bases and 7 bases respectively, with 15 bases between them. The CDR3 contains 14 residues. For the CDR3, the DNA is TGTGCCAGCAGTTACAGGGAGGAGCTTAGTGAGCAGTACTTC. It translates to CASSYREELSEQYF.

This clonotype has more than one count but fewer than ten. V and J are TRBV9 and TRBJ2-1; 7 bases line up with TRBD1. CDR1 and CDR2 (germline): SGDLS, YYNGEE. V was clipped by 3 bases and J by 3 bases; unmatched bases: 9. The CDR3 has 16 residues. CDR3 sequence: CASSGRQGGDYNEQFF. In DNA, the CDR3 is TGTGCCAGCAGCGGGAGACAGGGCGGTGACTACAATGAGCAGTTCTTC. Combining the CDR3 with reference TRBV9 and TRBJ2-1 gives the whole variable domain DSGVTQTPKHLITATGQRVTLRCSPRSGDLSVYWYQQSLDQGLQFLIQYYNGEERAKGNILERFSAQQFPDLHSELNLSSLELGDSALYFCASSGRQGGDYNEQFFGPGTRLTVL.

At least ten counts were recorded for this clonotype. V is TRBV20-1 and J is TRBJ1-5, with TRBD1 identical over 7 bases. CDR1 is DFQATT and CDR2 is SNEGSKA in the germline V gene (reference sequence). The CDR3 has 14 amino acids. The ends lost 3 bases at V and 6 bases at J; junction bases unmatched: 8. CDR3 sequence (DNA): TGCAGTGCTAGGCCCCAGGGGGATAGTCAGCCCCAGCATTTT. The encoded protein is CSARPQGDSQPQHF.

A few counts support this clonotype. V usage is TRBV29-1 and J usage is TRBJ1-1, with D tentatively TRBD1 (5 bases). The V end lost 3 bases, the J end lost 0 bases, and 11 bases lay between the germline ends. Germline V gene lookup returns CDR1 SQVTM and CDR2 ANQGSEA. The CDR3 totals 14 residues. The CDR3 sequence: CSVDRQGLNTEAFF. The CDR3, as DNA: TGCAGCGTTGATCGGCAGGGCTTGAACACTGAAGCTTTCTTT.

This clonotype has a handful of counts. J is TRBJ2-3 and V is TRBV7-9; D may match TRBD1 or TRBD2 (6 bases each). Deletions cut 1 base from V and 5 bases from J, with 16 bases between. The CDR3 runs 16 residues. Germline V gene lookup returns CDR1 SEHNR and CDR2 FQNEAQ (reference sequence). In nucleotides, the CDR3 is TGTGCCAGCAGCTTAGGGGGGGCCGGTTTACAAGATACGCAGTATTTT. This codes for CASSLGGAGLQDTQYF.

This clonotype occurred many times. The rearrangement uses TRBV28 and TRBJ1-1; TRBD1 matches at 8 bases. The CDR3 spans 14 residues. CDR1 and CDR2 from the germline V gene are MDHEN and SYDVKM. After removal of 8 bases from V and 6 bases from J, the junction contained 11 bases not matched to a gene. The CDR3: CASSTGATAAEAFF. The DNA of the CDR3 is TGTGCCAGCTCGACAGGGGCCACGGCCGCTGAAGCTTTCTTT.

The V and J genes are TRBV7-2 and TRBJ2-3; either TRBD1 or TRBD2 may fit D (5 bases each). With 5 bases removed from V and 4 bases from J, the gap between germline ends came to 16 bases. From germline, CDR1 is SGHTA and CDR2 FQGNSA. This CDR3 is 15 amino acids long. DNA of the CDR3: TGTGCCAGCAGCCCCATGGTCGGGGCGGCAGATACGCAGTATTTT. It is translated as CASSPMVGAADTQYF.

This clonotype was counted between two and nine times. The chain carries TRBV6-1 and TRBJ2-7; D is perhaps TRBD2 (6 bases). The CDR3 runs to 13 residues. Trimming removed 6 bases from V and 3 bases from J, with 12 bases in between. The germline gives CDR1 MNHNS, CDR2 SASEGT. In nucleotides, the CDR3 is TGTGCCAGCAGCCGGTCGGGACTCTACGAGCAGTACTTC. This sequence encodes CASSRSGLYEQYF.

At least ten counts were recorded for this clonotype. The genes are TRBV12-3 or TRBV12-4 and TRBJ2-5; D may be TRBD2 (7 bases). CDR3 length: 16 amino acids. Trimming stripped 1 base from V and 0 bases from J, with 12 bases between. Here the CDR3 reads CASSLVAGAYQETQYF. The CDR3 nucleotides read TGTGCCAGCAGTTTAGTCGCGGGGGCGTACCAAGAGACCCAGTACTTC.

A note on this clonotype: A much larger clone lies a single base off, so this may be a read error. This chain links TRBV3-1 with TRBJ2-4, with a tentative D call TRBD2 (6 bases). The CDR3 loop spans 17 amino acids. V was clipped by 4 bases and J by 3 bases, with 19 bases between them. CDR1 and CDR2 from the germline V gene are LGHDT and YNNKEL (reference sequence). CDR3 nucleotide sequence: TGTGCCAGCAGCCGGTCGCGGGACGTCCTCGGCAAAAACATTCAGTACTTC. Protein sequence: CASSRSRDVLGKNIQYF.

This clonotype came up many times. The chain recombines TRBV7-2 with TRBJ2-2, with 7 bases that match TRBD2. V shed 5 bases and J 7 bases; nucleotides not matched to a gene: 10. Germline V gene sequence: CDR1 SGHTA, CDR2 FQGNSA. The CDR3 has 15 residues. CDR3 loop: CASSLKWGGIGELFF. In nucleotides, the CDR3 is TGTGCCAGCAGCCTAAAGTGGGGGGGAATCGGGGAGCTGTTTTTT.

This clonotype was recorded many times. The rearrangement links TRBV28 to TRBJ2-7; possibly TRBD1 or TRBD2 for D (5 bases each). The CDR3 contains 15 residues. In germline, CDR1 is MDHEN, CDR2 SYDVKM. Trimming left V 6 bases short and J 0 bases short, with 15 bases between. CDR3: CASSEPSGGSYEQYF. Written as DNA, the CDR3 is TGTGCCAGCAGCGAGCCCTCTGGGGGCTCCTACGAGCAGTACTTC.

Regarding this clonotype: The conserved final phenylalanine or tryptophan is absent from the CDR3, which likely points to a read error. The chain carries TRBV27 and TRBJ1-1, with TRBD1 identical over 7 bases. The junction had 11 bases not matched to a gene; V was cut back by 5 bases and J by 5 bases. The CDR3 is 15 residues long. The germline V gene has CDR1 MNHEY and CDR2 SMNVEV (reference sequence). The CDR3 DNA sequence: TGTGCCAGCAGTCGTACCTCAGGGGGATTGACTGAAGCTTTCCTT. It translates to CASSRTSGGLTEAFL.

This clonotype was counted ten times or more. This rearrangement joins TRBV5-1 to TRBJ2-3, with 9 positions matching TRBD2. Germline CDR1 reads SGHRS; CDR2 reads YFSETQ. Germline trimming cut 4 bases from V and 9 bases from J; bases unmatched to any gene: 9. CDR3 size: 14 residues. The CDR3 region has the DNA TGCGCCAGCAGCCGAAACGTAGCGGGAGAAACGCAGTATTTT. Its protein product is CASSRNVAGETQYF.

This clonotype came up many times. The rearrangement uses TRBV30 and TRBJ2-5; D perhaps matches TRBD1 (8 bases). CDR3 length: 14 residues. Germline-derived CDR1 and CDR2 are GTSNPN and SVGIG (reference sequence). Between the trimmed V and J ends, which lost 6 bases and 5 bases, there was a span of 19 bases. CDR3 region: CACPGGGGSETQYF. The DNA for the CDR3 is TGTGCCTGTCCAGGGGGCGGCGGGAGTGAGACCCAGTACTTC.

Ten or more counts support this clonotype. V and J are TRBV20-1 and TRBJ2-7; TRBD2 aligns across 9 bases. Germline-derived CDR1 and CDR2 are DFQATT and SNEGSKA (reference sequence). The CDR3 loop spans 13 amino acids. V shed 5 bases, J shed 4 bases, and the junction held 6 bases outside the gene matches. CDR3 loop: CSALSGSRYEQYF. In nucleotides, the CDR3 is TGCAGTGCTCTTAGCGGGAGTCGATACGAGCAGTACTTC.

This clonotype was counted a few times. V and J are TRBV4-2 and TRBJ1-1; D is unresolved. Per the germline V gene, CDR1 is LGHNA and CDR2 is YNFKEQ. The CDR3 consists of 13 residues. Between the trimmed V and J ends, which lost 0 bases and 3 bases, there was a span of 5 bases. In DNA, the CDR3 is TGTGCCAGCAGCCAAGATTTGGACACTGAAGCTTTCTTT. Protein: CASSQDLDTEAFF.

This clonotype was counted ten times or more. This chain connects TRBV6-4 to TRBJ2-1; perhaps TRBD1 as D (6 bases). The germline gives CDR1 MRHNA, CDR2 SNTAGT. V shed 0 bases and J shed 1 base, with 10 bases lying between them. CDR3 length equals 16 residues. In nucleotides, the CDR3 is TGTGCCAGCAGTGACTCCGGGACAAAATCCTACAATGAGCAGTTCTTC. Protein sequence: CASSDSGTKSYNEQFF.

This clonotype was seen repeatedly, ten times or more. This rearrangement joins TRBV3-1 to TRBJ2-1, with a possible D match to TRBD2 (6 bases). Germline V lookup: CDR1 LGHDT, CDR2 YNNKEL (reference sequence). This CDR3 region has 16 residues. The ends were cut back, 0 bases at V and 9 bases at J, with 18 bases in the middle. CDR3: CASSQDGDSAAFEQFF. As DNA, the CDR3 is TGTGCCAGCAGCCAAGATGGGGACTCGGCCGCGTTTGAGCAGTTCTTC.

This clonotype has ten or more counts. The chain couples TRBV20-1 to TRBJ2-5, with D tentatively TRBD1 or TRBD2 (5 bases each). Trimming removed 2 bases at V and 5 bases at J, with 6 bases between. From germline, CDR1 is DFQATT and CDR2 SNEGSKA (reference sequence). This CDR3 is built from 11 residues. CDR3 loop: CSARWGETQYF. In nucleotides, the CDR3 is TGCAGTGCTAGATGGGGGGAGACCCAGTACTTC.

The sample holds many counts of this clonotype. V is TRBV10-3 and J is TRBJ2-7; 9 nucleotides line up with TRBD2. The trim removed 6 bases at V and 0 bases at J, leaving 3 bases unmatched. Germline loops: CDR1 ENHRY, CDR2 SYGVKD. There are 14 residues in the CDR3. CDR3 residues: CAIRFSGSSYEQYF. CDR3 sequence (DNA): TGTGCCATCAGATTTAGCGGGAGCTCCTACGAGCAGTACTTC.

This clonotype occurred a few times. The chain couples TRBV6-1 to TRBJ1-4; 10 bases align to TRBD1. Germline V lookup: CDR1 MNHNS, CDR2 SASEGT. The CDR3 spans 14 residues. J gave up 7 bases and V 6 bases, and 5 bases lay outside the gene matches. CDR3 sequence reads: CASRMTGGTEKLFF. CDR3 in DNA: TGTGCCAGCAGAATGACAGGGGGCACTGAAAAACTGTTTTTT.